This T cell receptor (beta chain) came from a study of shared clonotypes between healthy human individuals. Here immunoSEQ multiplex PCR was the method, and the copy in TCRdb shows in-frame clones only, minus some. The sample holds about 2.3 million clones, 92% seen once. The V end was cut by 3 bases, the J end by 5 bases, with 19 bases between. The length of the CDR3 is 16 residues. Germline V CDR1 and CDR2: SGHVS, FNYEAQ. Material for sequencing was naive CD4+ T cells from PBMCs. Subset in this sample: CD45RA+ positively selected. This rearrangement joins TRBV7-6 to TRBJ1-1, with D maybe TRBD1 (5 bases). The sequence derives from a man aged 18-30 years in good health. Some clones in this sample may be carry-over from other donors' samples. The CDR3 coding sequence is TGTGCCAGCAGCTTCCTTGGGGGTCGGTTAGAGACTGAAGCTTTCTTT. Residues: CASSFLGGRLETEAFF.